This entry features one T cell receptor (beta chain) sequence. The record originates from a study of blood T cell repertoires in COVID-19. Across the whole study: Sites across the United States, Italy and Spain contributed samples from acute and convalescent COVID-19. Sources were T cells, B-cell-depleted T cells, or PBMCs; the material itself was cDNA or gDNA.

Per the original methods: Estimates of nucleated cell counts were drawn from the amplification of reference gene primers. Measured with immunoSEQ multiplex PCR; TCRdb has only the in-frame clones, and not every one. The DNA gave D and trimming, while V, J and clone size come from that table. The table includes roughly 57,000 clones, 65% to 85% detected once. The CDR3 length is 15 residues. V trimming: 4 bases; J trimming: 0 bases; junction bases outside the gene matches: 3. CDR1 LGHNA and CDR2 YSLEER come from the germline V gene. The TCR was taken from a man aged 70-80 years with active or convalescent COVID-19. The chain employs TRBV4-3 and TRBJ1-3; 7 bases agree with TRBD1. The sequenced sample consisted of peripheral blood. The CDR3 sequence is CASSLDRDSGNTIYF. The CDR3 region has the DNA TGCGCCAGCAGCCTAGACAGGGACTCTGGAAACACCATATATTTT.